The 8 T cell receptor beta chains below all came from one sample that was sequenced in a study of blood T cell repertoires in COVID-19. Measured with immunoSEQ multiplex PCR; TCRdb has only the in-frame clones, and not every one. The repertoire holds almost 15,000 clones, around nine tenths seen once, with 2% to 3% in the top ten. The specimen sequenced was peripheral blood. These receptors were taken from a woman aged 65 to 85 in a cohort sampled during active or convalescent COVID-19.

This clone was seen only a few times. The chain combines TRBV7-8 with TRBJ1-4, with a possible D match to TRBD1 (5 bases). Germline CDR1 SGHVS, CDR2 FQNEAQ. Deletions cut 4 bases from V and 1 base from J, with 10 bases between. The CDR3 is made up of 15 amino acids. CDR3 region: CASSYSGGTNEKLFF. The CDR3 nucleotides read TGTGCCAGCAGCTACTCCGGGGGAACTAATGAAAAACTGTTTTTT.

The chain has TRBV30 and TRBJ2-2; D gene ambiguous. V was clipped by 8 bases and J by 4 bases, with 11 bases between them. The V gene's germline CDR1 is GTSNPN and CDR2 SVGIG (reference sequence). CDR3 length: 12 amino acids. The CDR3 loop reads CALRLSTGELFF. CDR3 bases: TGTGCCCTTCGCCTCAGCACCGGGGAGCTGTTTTTT. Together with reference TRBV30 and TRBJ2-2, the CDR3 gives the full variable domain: SQTIHQWPATLVQPVGSPLSLECTVEGTSNPNLYWYRQAAGRGLQLLFYSVGIGQISSEVPQNLSASRPQDRQFILSSKKLLLSDSGFYLCALRLSTGELFFGEGSRLTVL.

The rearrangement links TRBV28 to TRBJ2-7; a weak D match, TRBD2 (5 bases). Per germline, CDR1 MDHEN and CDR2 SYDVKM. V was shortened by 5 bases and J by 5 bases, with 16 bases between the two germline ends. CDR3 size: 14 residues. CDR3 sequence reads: CASSPRTGTDEQYF. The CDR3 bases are TGTGCCAGCAGTCCCCGGACTGGTACAGACGAGCAGTACTTC.

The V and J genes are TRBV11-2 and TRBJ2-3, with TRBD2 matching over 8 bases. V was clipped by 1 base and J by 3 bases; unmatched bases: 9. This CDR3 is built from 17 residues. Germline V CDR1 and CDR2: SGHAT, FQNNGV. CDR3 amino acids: CASSLVSSGGSTDTQYF. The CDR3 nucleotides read TGTGCCAGCAGCTTAGTATCCAGCGGGGGTAGTACAGATACGCAGTATTTT.

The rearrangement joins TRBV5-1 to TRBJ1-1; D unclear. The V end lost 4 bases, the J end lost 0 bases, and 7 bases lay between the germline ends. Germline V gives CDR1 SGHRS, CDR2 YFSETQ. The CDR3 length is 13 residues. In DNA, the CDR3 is TGCGCCAGCAGCCCAGACATGAACACTGAAGCTTTCTTT. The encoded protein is CASSPDMNTEAFF.

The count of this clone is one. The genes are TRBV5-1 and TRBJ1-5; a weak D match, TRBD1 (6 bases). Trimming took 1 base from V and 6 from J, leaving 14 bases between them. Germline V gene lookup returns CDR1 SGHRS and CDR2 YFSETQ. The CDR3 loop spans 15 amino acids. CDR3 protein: CASSLRPGDGQPQHF. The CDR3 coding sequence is TGCGCCAGCAGCTTGAGGCCAGGGGACGGTCAGCCCCAGCATTTT.

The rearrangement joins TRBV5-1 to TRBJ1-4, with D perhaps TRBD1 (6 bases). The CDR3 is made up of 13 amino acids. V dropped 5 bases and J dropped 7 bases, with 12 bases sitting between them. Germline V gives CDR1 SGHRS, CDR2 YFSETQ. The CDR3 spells CASSFGGIEKLFF. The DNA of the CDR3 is TGCGCCAGCAGTTTTGGGGGCATTGAAAAACTGTTTTTT.

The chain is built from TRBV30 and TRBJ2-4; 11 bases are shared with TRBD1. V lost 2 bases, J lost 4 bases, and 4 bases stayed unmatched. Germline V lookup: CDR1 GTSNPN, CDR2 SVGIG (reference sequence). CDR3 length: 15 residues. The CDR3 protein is CAWSWTGGAKNIQYF. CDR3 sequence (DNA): TGTGCCTGGAGTTGGACAGGGGGCGCGAAAAACATTCAGTACTTC.